Described below is a single T cell receptor (beta chain) sequence and its context. As yet, its antigen is unknown. The record originates from a study of circulating and synovial CD4+ cells in juvenile arthritis. Assay used: immunoSEQ multiplex PCR; TCRdb lists only in-frame clones, some missing. The table shows about 4,000 clones, with roughly 84% occurring only once. Study-wide findings and caveats: Shared-clonotype fractions with synovium likely underestimate full repertoire overlap. Diversity here was lower than in bulk blood CD4 cells. Compared with bulk blood, circulating pathogenic-like lymphocytes shared substantially more CDR3 sequences with synovial T cells. Bulk blood CD4 samples held at least an order of magnitude more or fewer genomes than CPL.

Germline assignment: CDR1 SGHDT and CDR2 YYEEEE. The CDR3 extends over 17 amino acids. V lost 2 bases, J lost 7 bases, and 21 bases lay in between. The sample taken for sequencing was CD4+ T cells from synovial fluid. The receptor comes from a human donor with juvenile idiopathic arthritis. The V and J genes are TRBV5-6 and TRBJ1-4; D is possibly TRBD1 (6 bases). Written as DNA, the CDR3 is TGTGCCAGCAGCTTTATCCCACTACAGGGCGGAGGTGAAAAACTGTTTTTT. As protein: CASSFIPLQGGGEKLFF.